These 21 T cell receptor beta chains were all obtained from the same sample, sequenced in a study of cytomegalovirus exposure and HLA in healthy donors. A multiplex PCR was run with 60 Vbeta primers and 13 Jbeta primers. Profiling relied on immunoSEQ multiplex PCR, and the TCRdb table lists in-frame clones only, not all of them. In the table there are more than 95,000 clones, over 60% of which are singletons. Sequencing input: PBMCs. Source of these receptors: a middle-aged woman in good health and CMV-seronegative.

V and J are TRBV4-1 and TRBJ2-1; no clear D. Germline V CDR1 and CDR2: MGHRA, YSYEKL. The CDR3 contains 16 residues. Trimming took 4 bases from V and 4 from J, leaving 17 bases between them. CDR3: CASSPLFVTKYNEQFF. CDR3 bases: TGCGCCAGCAGCCCTTTATTTGTGACAAAGTACAATGAGCAGTTCTTC.

The chain employs TRBV5-1 and TRBJ1-1, with D maybe TRBD1 (6 bases). V was trimmed by 3 bases and J by 0 bases, leaving 15 bases between them. CDR1 and CDR2 from the germline V gene are SGHRS and YFSETQ. This CDR3 region has 16 residues. The CDR3 protein is CASSWGGAGVNTEAFF. The CDR3 region has the DNA TGCGCCAGCAGCTGGGGGGGGGCAGGCGTGAACACTGAAGCTTTCTTT.

The chain combines TRBV7-9 with TRBJ1-1, with D unresolved. CDR1 and CDR2 from the germline V gene are SEHNR and FQNEAQ (reference sequence). The V end was cut by 5 bases, the J end by 4 bases, with 8 bases between. The CDR3 has 12 amino acids. The CDR3 here is CASSIRSTEAFF. In DNA form, the CDR3 reads TGTGCCAGCAGCATCCGGAGCACTGAAGCTTTCTTT.

The V gene is TRBV5-4, the J gene TRBJ2-3; the match to TRBD2 covers 9 bases. J gave up 0 bases and V 7 bases, and 6 bases lay outside the gene matches. The CDR3 consists of 15 residues. Germline V gene lookup returns CDR1 SGHNT and CDR2 YYREEE (reference sequence). This CDR3 reads CASRLTSGSTDTQYF. The DNA of the CDR3 is TGTGCCAGCCGGCTGACTAGCGGTAGCACAGATACGCAGTATTTT.

This clone was observed a handful of times. The rearrangement joins TRBV19 to TRBJ2-7, with 8 positions matching TRBD1. The germline gives CDR1 LNHDA, CDR2 SQIVND (reference sequence). The CDR3 runs 13 residues. Trimming at V came to 2 bases and at J to 3 bases, leaving 0 bases not matched to a gene. The CDR3 sequence: CASSITGGYEQYF. The CDR3 DNA reads TGTGCCAGTAGTATAACAGGGGGCTACGAGCAGTACTTC.

This sequence joins TRBV7-3 and TRBJ2-5; 11 bases match TRBD2. Germline V gene data show CDR1 as SGHTA and CDR2 as FQGTGA. The CDR3 is made up of 15 amino acids. The trim removed 5 bases at V and 2 bases at J, leaving 4 bases unmatched. Here the CDR3 reads CASSRGTSGQETQYF. The DNA of the CDR3 is TGTGCCAGCAGCCGCGGGACTAGCGGACAAGAGACCCAGTACTTC.

This chain joins TRBV6-1 and TRBJ2-4; 7 nucleotides agree with TRBD1. There are 15 residues in the CDR3. Germline V gene data show CDR1 as MNHNS and CDR2 as SASEGT. With 7 bases clipped from V and 7 bases from J, the junction kept 13 bases outside the gene matches. CDR3: CASTLDRELGNIQYF. For the CDR3, the DNA is TGTGCCAGCACCCTCGACAGGGAATTGGGGAACATTCAGTACTTC.

This clone showed up just a few times. The V gene is TRBV11-2, the J gene TRBJ2-1; TRBD2 matches 8 bases. V gave up 4 bases and J gave up 6 bases; unmatched junction bases: 14. Germline lookup yields CDR1 SGHAT and CDR2 FQNNGV. The CDR3 runs to 17 residues. The CDR3, as DNA: TGTGCCAGCAGCTCCATAGGTACGGGGACTAGGGGCAATGAGCAGTTCTTC. Translated: CASSSIGTGTRGNEQFF.

The rearrangement uses TRBV5-4 and TRBJ2-3; 7 bases line up with TRBD2. The ends lost 0 bases at V and 2 bases at J; junction bases unmatched: 6. CDR3 size: 16 residues. The germline CDR1 and CDR2 sequences are SGHNT and YYREEE (reference sequence). The CDR3 DNA sequence: TGTGCCAGCAGCTTGGGTCTAGCGGCCTTCACAGATACGCAGTATTTT. Translation: CASSLGLAAFTDTQYF.

The chain employs TRBV29-1 and TRBJ1-5, with a tentative D call TRBD1 (5 bases). Trimming removed 8 bases from V and 6 bases from J, with 17 bases in between. CDR3 size: 13 residues. The germline V gene encodes CDR1 SQVTM and CDR2 ANQGSEA. CDR3 in amino acids: CSTQFGGGQPQHF. CDR3 coding DNA: TGCAGCACCCAATTCGGGGGGGGTCAGCCCCAGCATTTT.

This clone was seen more than once but under ten times. The J gene is TRBJ1-6, the V gene TRBV6-1; D remains unclear. The germline CDR1 and CDR2 sequences are MNHNS and SASEGT. V shed 0 bases and J shed 7 bases, with 13 bases lying between them. This CDR3 is 16 amino acids long. DNA for the CDR3: TGTGCCAGCAGTGAAGCCGTCGGGTCTCGGAATTCACCCCTCCACTTT. It translates to CASSEAVGSRNSPLHF.

The V call is TRBV15, the J call TRBJ2-5, with 9 bases matching TRBD1. The last part of the DNA fits TRBJ2-7 better; the J call may be wrong. The V gene's germline CDR1 is LNHNV and CDR2 YYDKDF (reference sequence). The CDR3 covers 14 residues. The CDR3: CATSRPTGGYEQYF. The DNA for the CDR3 is TGTGCCACCAGCAGACCGACAGGGGGGTACGAGCAGTACTTC.

The chain uses TRBV4-2 and TRBJ2-1; D is unresolved. Germline V gene data show CDR1 as LGHNA and CDR2 as YNFKEQ. This CDR3 has 14 amino acids. The germline V and J ends were trimmed by 4 bases and 7 bases, with 14 bases remaining between them. The CDR3 DNA follows: TGTGCCAGCAGCCCGGGTCCTATACCTAATGAGCAGTTCTTC. It encodes CASSPGPIPNEQFF.

The genes are TRBV18 and TRBJ2-5, with 8 positions matching TRBD1. Germline lookup yields CDR1 KGHSH and CDR2 LQKENI. The CDR3 contains 15 residues. The V gene end was trimmed by 3 bases and the J gene end by 2 bases; junction bases not matched to a gene: 5. CDR3: CASSPGTGGQETQYF. CDR3 nucleotides: TGTGCCAGCTCACCCGGGACAGGCGGACAAGAGACCCAGTACTTC.

The gene calls are TRBV4-1 and TRBJ2-3; perhaps TRBD2 as D (6 bases). The CDR3 spans 14 residues. The germline V gene has CDR1 MGHRA and CDR2 YSYEKL. With 4 bases removed from V and 6 bases from J, the gap between germline ends came to 14 bases. The CDR3 here is CASSPPVAGDTQYF. The CDR3 region has the DNA TGCGCCAGCAGCCCACCGGTTGCGGGGGATACGCAGTATTTT.

The chain joins TRBV5-1 to TRBJ1-1, with D possibly matching TRBD1 (6 bases). Trimming shortened V by 1 base and J by 5 bases, and 15 bases separated the two germline ends. The germline V gene encodes CDR1 SGHRS and CDR2 YFSETQ. This CDR3 is 15 amino acids long. The CDR3 loop reads CASSLSAVGGTEAFF. In DNA form, the CDR3 reads TGCGCCAGCAGCTTGTCGGCGGTAGGGGGTACTGAAGCTTTCTTT.

In this sample, this clone turned up once. J is TRBJ2-3 and V is TRBV15; 9 positions agree with TRBD2. V gave up 9 bases and J gave up 3 bases; unmatched junction bases: 7. There are 14 residues in the CDR3. Germline V lookup: CDR1 LNHNV, CDR2 YYDKDF (reference sequence). The CDR3: CATRGLAQTDTQYF. CDR3 nucleotide sequence: TGTGCCACGCGGGGACTAGCCCAAACAGATACGCAGTATTTT.

The rearrangement joins TRBV10-3 to TRBJ2-2; D uncertain. V was pared by 7 bases and J by 1 base, with 13 bases between. Germline values: CDR1 ENHRY, CDR2 SYGVKD. The CDR3 length is 15 residues. CDR3: CAITSFDKNTGELFF. CDR3 DNA: TGTGCCATCACCTCGTTCGACAAGAACACCGGGGAGCTGTTTTTT.

The chain employs TRBV27 and TRBJ2-1, with D perhaps matching TRBD2 (7 bases). The CDR3 length is 16 residues. Germline CDR1 and CDR2: MNHEY and SMNVEV (reference sequence). The V end lost 0 bases, the J end lost 1 base, and 10 bases lay between the germline ends. The CDR3 reads CASSLSAGASYNEQFF. The CDR3 region has the DNA TGTGCCAGCAGTTTATCCGCGGGGGCGTCCTACAATGAGCAGTTCTTC.

The V and J genes are TRBV9 and TRBJ1-5; weak D call: TRBD1 (6 bases). Germline loops: CDR1 SGDLS, CDR2 YYNGEE. Trimming stripped 0 bases from V and 1 base from J, with 8 bases between. The CDR3 length is 15 residues. The CDR3 DNA reads TGTGCCAGCAGCGTAGGTACAGGGAGCAATCAGCCCCAGCATTTT. It is translated as CASSVGTGSNQPQHF.

In its sample, this clone was seen a few times. The rearrangement uses TRBV6-6 and TRBJ1-3, with 7 bases identical to TRBD1. Trimming took 10 bases from V and 0 from J; bases not matched to a gene: 3. This CDR3 contains 13 residues. The germline gives CDR1 MNHNY, CDR2 SVGAGI (reference sequence). Written as DNA, the CDR3 is TGTGCCACGGCAGGGGGCTCTGGAAACACCATATATTTT. It translates to CATAGGSGNTIYF.